This passage covers 7 T cell receptor beta chains from one sample sequenced in a study of cytomegalovirus exposure and HLA in healthy donors. The PCR employed 60 Vbeta primers together with 13 Jbeta primers. The repertoire was sequenced with immunoSEQ multiplex PCR; TCRdb's copy has only in-frame clones and lacks some. The sample totals approximately 110,000 clones. Input material: PBMCs. The receptors shown here come from a man aged 40-49 years in good health and CMV-seronegative.

J is TRBJ1-1 and V is TRBV6-1; tentative D call: TRBD1 (6 bases). Germline-derived CDR1 and CDR2 are MNHNS and SASEGT. Trimming took off 9 bases at V and 7 bases at J, with 15 bases between the two ends. The CDR3 is made up of 12 amino acids. As DNA, the CDR3 is TGTGCCAGTTTACAGGGTGCCAGTGAAGCTTTCTTT. Amino acids: CASLQGASEAFF.

The V call is TRBV11-3, the J call TRBJ2-7, with D possibly TRBD2 on 6 matching bases. Germline CDR1 reads SGHNT; CDR2 reads YENEEA. There are 14 residues in the CDR3. Trimming removed 9 bases from V and 5 bases from J, with 20 bases in between. As DNA, the CDR3 is TGTGCCAGTTGTTTAACCGGGAGTCCCCACGAGCAGTACTTC. Amino acid sequence: CASCLTGSPHEQYF.

The chain uses TRBV6-1 and TRBJ1-4; 7 bases line up with TRBD1. CDR1 is MNHNS, CDR2 SASEGT, per germline. V was pared by 5 bases and J by 6 bases, with 9 bases of the junction left unmatched. The CDR3 sequence is 15 residues long. The CDR3 sequence: CASSPGTAGDEKLFF. The CDR3 DNA sequence: TGTGCCAGCAGTCCCGGGACAGCCGGGGATGAAAAACTGTTTTTT.

The chain is built from TRBV6-6 and TRBJ2-1; 10 bases line up with TRBD2. The CDR3 covers 15 residues. The germline gives CDR1 MNHNY, CDR2 SVGAGI (reference sequence). V lost 5 bases, J lost 6 bases, and 7 bases stayed unmatched. CDR3 nucleotide sequence: TGTGCCAGCAGTCCTAGCGGGGGAGGGGGCAATGAGCAGTTCTTC. This encodes CASSPSGGGGNEQFF.

This chain uses TRBV5-1 with TRBJ1-2; TRBD1 matches at 9 bases. The CDR3 contains 13 residues. V shed 3 bases, J shed 8 bases, and the junction held 5 bases outside the gene matches. Per the germline V gene, CDR1 is SGHRS and CDR2 is YFSETQ. CDR3 region: CASSSTGTGGYTF. CDR3 in DNA: TGCGCCAGCAGCTCCACTGGGACAGGGGGCTACACCTTC.

The chain carries TRBV27 and TRBJ1-1; possible D gene TRBD1, 5 bases. The V gene lost 3 bases and the J gene lost 1 base, with 9 bases spanning the gap. The length of the CDR3 is 14 residues. Germline CDR1 is MNHEY and CDR2 is SMNVEV (reference sequence). The CDR3 region has the DNA TGTGCCAGCAGTTTCAGGGCAGCGAACACTGAAGCTTTCTTT. Translating it yields CASSFRAANTEAFF.

The rearrangement joins TRBV19 to TRBJ1-5, with D perhaps matching TRBD1 (6 bases). This CDR3 comprises 13 residues. V was trimmed by 2 bases and J by 5 bases, leaving 7 bases between them. Looked up from germline, CDR1 is LNHDA and CDR2 is SQIVND (reference sequence). CDR3 protein: CASSIRQDQPQHF. Here the CDR3 DNA reads TGTGCCAGTAGTATACGACAGGATCAGCCCCAGCATTTT.